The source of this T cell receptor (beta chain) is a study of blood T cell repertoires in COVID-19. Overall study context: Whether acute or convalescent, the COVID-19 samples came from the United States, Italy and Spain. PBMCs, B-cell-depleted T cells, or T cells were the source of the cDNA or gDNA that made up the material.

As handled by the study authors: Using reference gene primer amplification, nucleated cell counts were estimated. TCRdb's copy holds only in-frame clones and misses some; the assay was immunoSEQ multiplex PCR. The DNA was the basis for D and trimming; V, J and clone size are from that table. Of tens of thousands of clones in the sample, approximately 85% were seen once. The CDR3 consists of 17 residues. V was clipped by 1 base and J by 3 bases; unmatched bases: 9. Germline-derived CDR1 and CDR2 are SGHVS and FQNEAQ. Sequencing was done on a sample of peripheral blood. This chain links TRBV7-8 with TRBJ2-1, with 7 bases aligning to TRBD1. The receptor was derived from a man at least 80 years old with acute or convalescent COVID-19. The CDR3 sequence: CASSLEVTGALYNEQFF. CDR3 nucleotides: TGTGCCAGCAGCTTAGAAGTAACAGGGGCCCTCTACAATGAGCAGTTCTTC.